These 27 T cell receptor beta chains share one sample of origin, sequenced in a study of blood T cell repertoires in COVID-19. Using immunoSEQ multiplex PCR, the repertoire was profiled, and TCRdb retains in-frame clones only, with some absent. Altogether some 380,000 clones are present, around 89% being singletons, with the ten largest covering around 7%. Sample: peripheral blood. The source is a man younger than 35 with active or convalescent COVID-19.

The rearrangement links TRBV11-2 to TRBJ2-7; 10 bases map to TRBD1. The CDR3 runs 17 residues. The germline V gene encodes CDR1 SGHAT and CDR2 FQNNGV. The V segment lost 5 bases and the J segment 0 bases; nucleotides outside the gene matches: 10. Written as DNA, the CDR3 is TGTGCCAGCAGCAAGATACTGACAGGGGGCCCCTCCTACGAGCAGTACTTC. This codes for CASSKILTGGPSYEQYF.

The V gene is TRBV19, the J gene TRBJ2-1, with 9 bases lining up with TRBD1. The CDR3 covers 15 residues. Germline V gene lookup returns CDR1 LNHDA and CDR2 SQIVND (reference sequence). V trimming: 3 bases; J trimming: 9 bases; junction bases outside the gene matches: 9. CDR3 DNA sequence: TGTGCCAGTAGTATTCCCGGGACAGGGTTAGGTGAGCAGTTCTTC. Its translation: CASSIPGTGLGEQFF.

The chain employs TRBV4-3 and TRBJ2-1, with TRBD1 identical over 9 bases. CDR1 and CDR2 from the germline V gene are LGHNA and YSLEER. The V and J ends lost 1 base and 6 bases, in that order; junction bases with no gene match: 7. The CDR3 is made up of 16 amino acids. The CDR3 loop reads CASSQAPGQGGNEQFF. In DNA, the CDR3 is TGCGCCAGCAGCCAAGCCCCGGGACAGGGTGGCAATGAGCAGTTCTTC.

CDR3 in DNA: TGTGCCAGCAGTCCGACAGGGAGCGGCAATCAGCCCCAGCATTTT. Protein sequence: CASSPTGSGNQPQHF. The chain links TRBV28 to TRBJ1-5; 7 bases fit TRBD1. CDR1 MDHEN and CDR2 SYDVKM come from the germline V gene. With V trimmed by 5 bases and J by 2 bases, 6 bases remained unmatched. The CDR3 contains 15 residues.

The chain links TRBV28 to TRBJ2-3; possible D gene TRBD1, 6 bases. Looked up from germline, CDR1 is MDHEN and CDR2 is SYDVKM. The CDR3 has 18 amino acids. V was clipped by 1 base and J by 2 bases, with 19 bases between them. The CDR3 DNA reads TGTGCCAGCAGTTTATCACAGGGTACCCCACCGCACACAGATACGCAGTATTTT. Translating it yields CASSLSQGTPPHTDTQYF.

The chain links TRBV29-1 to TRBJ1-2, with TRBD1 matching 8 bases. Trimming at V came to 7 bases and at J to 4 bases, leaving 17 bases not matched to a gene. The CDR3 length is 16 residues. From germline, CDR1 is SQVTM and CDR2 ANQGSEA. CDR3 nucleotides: TGCAGCGCCTTTCCCGTTGGACAGGGCGTTCCCTATGGCTACACCTTC. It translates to CSAFPVGQGVPYGYTF. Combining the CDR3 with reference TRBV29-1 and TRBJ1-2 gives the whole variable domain SAVISQKPSRDICQRGTSLTIQCQVDSQVTMMFWYRQQPGQSLTLIATANQGSEATYESGFVIDKFPISRPNLTFSTLTVSNMSPEDSSIYLCSAFPVGQGVPYGYTFGSGTRLTVV.

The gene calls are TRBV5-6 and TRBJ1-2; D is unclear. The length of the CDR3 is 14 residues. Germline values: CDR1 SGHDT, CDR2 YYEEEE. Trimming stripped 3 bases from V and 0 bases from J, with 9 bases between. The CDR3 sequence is CASSWRVANYGYTF. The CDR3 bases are TGTGCCAGCAGCTGGAGAGTAGCTAACTATGGCTACACCTTC.

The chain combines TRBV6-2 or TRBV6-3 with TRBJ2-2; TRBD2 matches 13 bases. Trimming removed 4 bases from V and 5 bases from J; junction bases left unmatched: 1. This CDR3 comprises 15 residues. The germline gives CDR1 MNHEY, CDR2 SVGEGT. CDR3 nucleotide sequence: TGTGCCAGCAGTTGGGGACTAGCGGGGACCGGGGAGCTGTTTTTT. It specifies CASSWGLAGTGELFF.

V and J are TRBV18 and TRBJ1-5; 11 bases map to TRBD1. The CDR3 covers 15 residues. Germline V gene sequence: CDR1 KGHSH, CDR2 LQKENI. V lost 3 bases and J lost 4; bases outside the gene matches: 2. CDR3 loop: CASSPDRGRNQPQHF. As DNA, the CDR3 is TGTGCCAGCTCACCGGACAGGGGGCGGAATCAGCCCCAGCATTTT. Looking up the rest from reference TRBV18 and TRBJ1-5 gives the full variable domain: NAGVMQNPRHLVRRRGQEARLRCSPMKGHSHVYWYRQLPEEGLKFMVYLQKENIIDESGMPKERFSAEFPKEGPSILRIQQVVRGDSAAYFCASSPDRGRNQPQHFGDGTRLSIL.

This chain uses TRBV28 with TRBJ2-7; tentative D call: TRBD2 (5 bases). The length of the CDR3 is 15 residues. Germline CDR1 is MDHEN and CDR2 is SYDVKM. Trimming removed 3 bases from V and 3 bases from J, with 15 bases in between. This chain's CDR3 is CASSFRGPAYYEQYF. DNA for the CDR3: TGTGCCAGCAGTTTCAGAGGGCCAGCCTACTACGAGCAGTACTTC.

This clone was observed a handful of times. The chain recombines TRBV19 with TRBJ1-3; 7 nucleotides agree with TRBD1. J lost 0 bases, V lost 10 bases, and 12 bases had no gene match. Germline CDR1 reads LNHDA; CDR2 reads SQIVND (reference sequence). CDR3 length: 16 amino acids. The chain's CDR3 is CATRATGRISGNTIYF. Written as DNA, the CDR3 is TGTGCCACAAGGGCGACAGGGCGTATCTCTGGAAACACCATATATTTT.

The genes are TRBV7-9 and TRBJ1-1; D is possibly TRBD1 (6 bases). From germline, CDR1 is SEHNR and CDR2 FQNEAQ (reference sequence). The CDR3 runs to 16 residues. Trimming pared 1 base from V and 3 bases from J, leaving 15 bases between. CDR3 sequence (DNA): TGTGCCAGCAGCTTAGATTTAGGGGGGGTTGACACTGAAGCTTTCTTT. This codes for CASSLDLGGVDTEAFF. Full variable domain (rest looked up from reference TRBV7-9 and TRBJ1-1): DTGVSQNPRHKITKRGQNVTFRCDPISEHNRLYWYRQTLGQGPEFLTYFQNEAQLEKSRLLSDRFSAERPKGSFSTLEIQRTEQGDSAMYLCASSLDLGGVDTEAFFGQGTRLTVV.

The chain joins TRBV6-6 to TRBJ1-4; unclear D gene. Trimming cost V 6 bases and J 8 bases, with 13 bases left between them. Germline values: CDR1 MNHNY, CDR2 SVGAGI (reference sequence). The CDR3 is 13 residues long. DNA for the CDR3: TGTGCCAGCAGCCTTCAAAGAGGGGAAAAACTGTTTTTT. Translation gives CASSLQRGEKLFF.

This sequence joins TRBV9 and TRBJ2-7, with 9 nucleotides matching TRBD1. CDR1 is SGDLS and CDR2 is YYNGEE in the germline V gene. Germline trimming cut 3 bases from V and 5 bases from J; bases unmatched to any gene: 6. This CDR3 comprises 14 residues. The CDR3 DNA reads TGTGCCAGCAGCGCAGGGACAGGGAAGCACGAGCAGTACTTC. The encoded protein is CASSAGTGKHEQYF.

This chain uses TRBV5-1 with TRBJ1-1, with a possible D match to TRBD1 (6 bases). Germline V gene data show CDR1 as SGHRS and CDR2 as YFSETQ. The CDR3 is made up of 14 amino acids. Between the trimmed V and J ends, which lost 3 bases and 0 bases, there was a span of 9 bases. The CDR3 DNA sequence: TGCGCCAGCAGCTACAGGGAAATGAACACTGAAGCTTTCTTT. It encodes CASSYREMNTEAFF.

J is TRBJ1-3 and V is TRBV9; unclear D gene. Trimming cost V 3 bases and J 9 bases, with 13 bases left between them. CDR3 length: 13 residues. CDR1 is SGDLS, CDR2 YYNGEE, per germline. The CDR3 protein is CASSEGPSGTIYF. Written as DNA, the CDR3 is TGTGCCAGCAGCGAAGGTCCCTCGGGCACCATATATTTT.

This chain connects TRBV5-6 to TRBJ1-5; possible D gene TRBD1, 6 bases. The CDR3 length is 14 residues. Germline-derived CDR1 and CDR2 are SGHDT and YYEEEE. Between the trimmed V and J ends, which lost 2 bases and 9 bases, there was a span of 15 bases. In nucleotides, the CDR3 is TGTGCCAGCAGCTTCCGACAGGTCGCGGCGCCCCAGCATTTT. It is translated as CASSFRQVAAPQHF.

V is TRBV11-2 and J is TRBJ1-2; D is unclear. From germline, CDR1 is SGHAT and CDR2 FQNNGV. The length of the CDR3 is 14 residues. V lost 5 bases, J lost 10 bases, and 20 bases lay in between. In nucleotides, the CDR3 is TGTGCCAGCAGCGTCGGGGTGGCAGGAGGGAACTACACCTTC. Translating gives CASSVGVAGGNYTF. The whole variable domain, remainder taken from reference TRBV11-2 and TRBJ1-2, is EAGVAQSPRYKIIEKRQSVAFWCNPISGHATLYWYQQILGQGPKLLIQFQNNGVVDDSQLPKDRFSAERLKGVDSTLKIQPAKLEDSAVYLCASSVGVAGGNYTFGSGTRLTVV.

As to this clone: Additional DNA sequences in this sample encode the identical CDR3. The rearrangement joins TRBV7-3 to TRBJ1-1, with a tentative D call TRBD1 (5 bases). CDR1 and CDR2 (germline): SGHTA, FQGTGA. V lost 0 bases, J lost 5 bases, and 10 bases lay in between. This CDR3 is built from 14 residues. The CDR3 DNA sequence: TGTGCCAGCAGCTTAACGGGGGGAAATACTGAAGCTTTCTTT. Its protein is CASSLTGGNTEAFF.

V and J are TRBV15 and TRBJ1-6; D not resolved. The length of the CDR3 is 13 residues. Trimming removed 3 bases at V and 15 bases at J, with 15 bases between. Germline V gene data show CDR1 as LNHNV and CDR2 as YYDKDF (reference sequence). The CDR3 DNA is TGTGCCACCAGCAGTTCTCGGGGAGCCCTCCTCCACTTT. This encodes CATSSSRGALLHF. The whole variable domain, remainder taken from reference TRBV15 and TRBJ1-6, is DAMVIQNPRYQVTQFGKPVTLSCSQTLNHNVMYWYQQKSSQAPKLLFHYYDKDFNNEADTPDNFQSRRPNTSFCFLDIRSPGLGDTAMYLCATSSSRGALLHFGNGTRLTVT.

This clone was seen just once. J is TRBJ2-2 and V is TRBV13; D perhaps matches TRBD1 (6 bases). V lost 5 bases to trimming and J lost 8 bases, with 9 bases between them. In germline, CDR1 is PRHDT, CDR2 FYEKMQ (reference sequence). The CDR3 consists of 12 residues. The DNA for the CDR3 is TGTGCCAGCAGCCAAGGGACAGGGGAGCTGTTTTTT. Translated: CASSQGTGELFF.

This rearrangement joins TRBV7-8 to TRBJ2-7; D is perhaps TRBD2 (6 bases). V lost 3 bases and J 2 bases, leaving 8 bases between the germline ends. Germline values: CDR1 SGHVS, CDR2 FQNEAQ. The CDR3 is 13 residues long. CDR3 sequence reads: CASSLEGPYEQYF. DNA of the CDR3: TGTGCCAGCAGCTTGGAGGGTCCCTACGAGCAGTACTTC. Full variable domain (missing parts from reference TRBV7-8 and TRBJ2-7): GAGVSQSPRYKVAKRGQDVALRCDPISGHVSLFWYQQALGQGPEFLTYFQNEAQLDKSGLPSDRFFAERPEGSVSTLKIQRTQQEDSAVYLCASSLEGPYEQYFGPGTRLTVT.

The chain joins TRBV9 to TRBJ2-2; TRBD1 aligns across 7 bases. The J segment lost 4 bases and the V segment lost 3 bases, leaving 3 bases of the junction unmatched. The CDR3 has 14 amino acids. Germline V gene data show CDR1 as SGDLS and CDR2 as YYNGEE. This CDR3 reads CASSARQGTGELFF. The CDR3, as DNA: TGTGCCAGCAGCGCACGACAGGGCACCGGGGAGCTGTTTTTT.

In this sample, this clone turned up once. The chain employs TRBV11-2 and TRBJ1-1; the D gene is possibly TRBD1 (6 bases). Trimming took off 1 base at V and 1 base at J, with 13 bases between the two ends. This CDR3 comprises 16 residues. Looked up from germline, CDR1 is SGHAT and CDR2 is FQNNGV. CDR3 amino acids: CASSLAVGTPNTEAFF. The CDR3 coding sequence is TGTGCCAGCAGCTTAGCTGTTGGGACACCGAACACTGAAGCTTTCTTT.

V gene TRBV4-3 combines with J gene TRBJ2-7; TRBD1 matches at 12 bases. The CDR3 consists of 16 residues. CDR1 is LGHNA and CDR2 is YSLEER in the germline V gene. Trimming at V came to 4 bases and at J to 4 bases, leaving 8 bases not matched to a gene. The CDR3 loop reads CASSLNRGQGAYEQYF. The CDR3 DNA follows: TGCGCCAGCAGCCTAAACAGGGGACAGGGGGCGTACGAGCAGTACTTC.

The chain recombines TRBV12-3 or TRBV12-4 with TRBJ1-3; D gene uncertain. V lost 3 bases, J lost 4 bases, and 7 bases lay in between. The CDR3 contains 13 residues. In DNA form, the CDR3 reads TGTGCCAGCAGTTTTTCCTTCGGAAACACCATATATTTT. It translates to CASSFSFGNTIYF.

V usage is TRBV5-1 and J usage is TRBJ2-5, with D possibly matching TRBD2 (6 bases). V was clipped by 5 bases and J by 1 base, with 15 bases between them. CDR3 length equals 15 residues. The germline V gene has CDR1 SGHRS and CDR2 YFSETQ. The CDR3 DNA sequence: TGCGCCAGCAGTCCCCTGGCGGGGCCCCAAGAGACCCAGTACTTC. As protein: CASSPLAGPQETQYF.